This T cell receptor beta chain derives from a study of blood T cell repertoires in COVID-19. The wider study: Collection of acute and convalescent COVID-19 samples took place in the United States, Italy and Spain. PBMCs, B-cell-depleted T cells, or T cells were the source of the cDNA or gDNA that made up the material.

In the authors' workflow: Amplification from reference gene primers served as the basis for estimated nucleated cell counts. Assay used: immunoSEQ multiplex PCR; TCRdb lists only in-frame clones, some missing. V and J calls and clone size are copied from that table; D and trimming were computed from the DNA. The table includes 150,000 or so clones, more than 85% detected once. Specimen: peripheral blood. The receptor comes from a man in his fifties or sixties with active or convalescent COVID-19.

For the CDR3, the DNA is TGTGCCAGCAGCCTGTTAAGGGGACAGGGGGAAGGAAACACCATATATTTT. It codes for CASSLLRGQGEGNTIYF. V and J are TRBV3-1 (or the pseudogene TRBV3-2) and TRBJ1-3, with 11 positions matching TRBD1. The CDR3 contains 17 residues. V trimming: 4 bases; J trimming: 4 bases; junction bases outside the gene matches: 9. CDR1 is LGHDT, CDR2 YNNKEL, per germline (reference sequence).